One and the same sample provided the 7 T cell receptor beta chains below, sequenced in a study of tumor-infiltrating lymphocytes in oesophageal squamous cell carcinoma. TCRdb reanalysed the PCR reads using MiXCR and keeps one entry per CDR3 protein. Of under 20,000 distinct CDR3 sequences detected, around 50% appear once; the ten largest clones hold around 15%. The sample consisted of esophageal tumor tissue. The receptors shown here come from a male donor with esophageal squamous cell carcinoma.

V gene TRBV27 combines with J gene TRBJ2-3; TRBD1 matches at 11 bases. The germline V gene has CDR1 MNHEY and CDR2 SMNVEV (reference sequence). The ends lost 5 bases at V and 7 bases at J; junction bases unmatched: 11. The CDR3 has 16 residues. The CDR3 bases are TGTGCCAGCAGTATAACCGGGACAGGGGGTTTGAATACGCAGTATTTT. Protein: CASSITGTGGLNTQYF.

This clonotype has a count of ten or more. This rearrangement joins TRBV6-1 to TRBJ1-4, with a tentative D call TRBD1 (6 bases). Germline assignment: CDR1 MNHNS and CDR2 SASEGT. V lost 6 bases and J lost 5, with 13 bases in between. The CDR3 is made up of 14 amino acids. This CDR3 is CASRRGGGNEKLFF. Written as DNA, the CDR3 is TGTGCCAGCAGGCGAGGTGGGGGCAATGAAAAACTGTTTTTT.

Many counts were recorded for this clonotype. V gene TRBV28 combines with J gene TRBJ2-7; the match to TRBD2 covers 7 bases. The V segment lost 3 bases and the J segment 2 bases; nucleotides outside the gene matches: 7. This CDR3 spans 15 amino acids. Germline CDR1 is MDHEN and CDR2 is SYDVKM. CDR3 sequence reads: CASSFVAGAAYEQYF. CDR3 bases: TGTGCCAGCAGTTTTGTTGCGGGAGCGGCCTACGAGCAGTACTTC.

This clonotype was recorded many times. The chain recombines TRBV6-1 with TRBJ1-2, with 7 bases matching TRBD1. Germline CDR1 reads MNHNS; CDR2 reads SASEGT. The CDR3 length is 14 residues. V was clipped by 5 bases and J by 4 bases; unmatched bases: 7. CDR3 DNA sequence: TGTGCCAGCAGTACCCCGACAGGGACCTATGGCTACACCTTC. Protein product: CASSTPTGTYGYTF.

This clonotype was found a few times. The chain has TRBV7-2 and TRBJ2-5; 11 bases agree with TRBD2. The CDR3 extends over 17 amino acids. Germline assignment: CDR1 SGHTA and CDR2 FQGNSA. J lost 2 bases, V lost 1 base, and 6 bases had no gene match. The chain's CDR3 is CASSLGGSGRVQETQYF. In nucleotides, the CDR3 is TGTGCCAGCAGCTTAGGCGGTAGCGGGAGGGTTCAAGAGACCCAGTACTTC. Supplemented by reference TRBV7-2 and TRBJ2-5, the full variable domain reads GAGVSQSPSNKVTEKGKDVELRCDPISGHTALYWYRQSLGQGLEFLIYFQGNSAPDKSGLPSDRFSAERTGGSVSTLTIQRTQQEDSAVYLCASSLGGSGRVQETQYFGPGTRLLVL.

This chain links TRBV6-2 or TRBV6-3 with TRBJ1-2, with 12 bases that match TRBD1. J was trimmed by 4 bases and V by 6 bases; bases with no gene match: 3. The CDR3 has 14 residues. The germline V gene encodes CDR1 MNHEY and CDR2 SVGEGT. The CDR3 coding sequence is TGTGCCAGCAGAGGGACAGGGGGCTTCTATGGCTACACCTTC. Amino acid sequence: CASRGTGGFYGYTF.

The CDR3 sequence: CASSLGTSGYNEQYF. The CDR3, as DNA: TGTGCCAGCAGCCTCGGGACTAGCGGCTACAATGAGCAGTACTTC. The chain combines TRBV4-2 with TRBJ2-5; 11 bases are a match to TRBD2. J was trimmed by 11 bases and V by 4 bases; bases with no gene match: 12. Germline V gene lookup returns CDR1 LGHNA and CDR2 YNFKEQ. CDR3 length equals 15 residues.